This passage covers 26 T cell receptor beta chains from one sample sequenced in a study of post-analysis software for immune sequencing data. Study outcomes and limitations: Controls showed lower frequencies than patients for roughly five TRBV segments, and TRBV5-6, TRBV5-1 and TRBV20-1 were among these.

The TCR beta cDNA libraries contained unique molecular identifiers. One entry per CDR3 protein, called by TCRdb with MiXCR from the PCR reads. The sample lists about 200,000 distinct CDR3 sequences, over 25% occurring once. These receptors have no known antigen. The sequenced sample was blood. The source of these receptors is a girl younger than 18 with multiple sclerosis.

This clonotype was recorded many times. This chain joins TRBV10-3 and TRBJ2-3; the D call may be TRBD1 or TRBD2 (5 bases each). V gave up 10 bases and J gave up 2 bases, with 10 bases separating them. Germline-derived CDR1 and CDR2 are ENHRY and SYGVKD. CDR3 length: 12 residues. The CDR3 protein is CATGADTDTQYF. The CDR3 DNA reads as TGTGCCACCGGGGCGGACACAGATACGCAGTATTTT.

This clonotype appeared many times. The gene calls are TRBV28 and TRBJ2-2; 8 bases line up with TRBD2. There are 13 residues in the CDR3. V gave up 6 bases and J gave up 5 bases; unmatched junction bases: 2. Per germline, CDR1 MDHEN and CDR2 SYDVKM. The CDR3 here is CASSGRGTGELFF. The CDR3 DNA reads TGTGCCAGCAGCGGGAGGGGGACCGGGGAGCTGTTTTTT.

There are a few counts of this clonotype. CDR3 sequence reads: CASSLTGARGQPQHF. The CDR3 coding sequence is TGTGCCAGCAGTTTGACAGGGGCGCGAGGTCAGCCCCAGCATTTT. The gene calls are TRBV28 and TRBJ1-5; 8 nucleotides match TRBD1. V shed 3 bases, J shed 6 bases, and the junction held 7 bases outside the gene matches. Germline loops: CDR1 MDHEN, CDR2 SYDVKM. CDR3 size: 15 residues.

The rearrangement links TRBV28 to TRBJ2-4, with D perhaps TRBD1 (8 bases). The CDR3 runs to 17 residues. Trimming took off 7 bases at V and 13 bases at J, with 32 bases between the two ends. Germline CDR1 MDHEN, CDR2 SYDVKM. The CDR3 DNA is TGTGCCAGCACCAGCGGGACAGGCCGTATTTTATTAGACGGGCAGTACTTC. Its translation: CASTSGTGRILLDGQYF.

There are a few counts of this clonotype. This chain uses TRBV12-3 or TRBV12-4 with TRBJ1-1; unclear D gene. With 5 bases removed from V and 4 bases from J, the gap between germline ends came to 14 bases. This CDR3 comprises 14 residues. This CDR3 is CASSPSGRATEAFF. CDR3 DNA sequence: TGTGCCAGCAGTCCGTCGGGGAGGGCCACTGAAGCTTTCTTT.

This clonotype was counted ten times or more. The chain recombines TRBV29-1 with TRBJ2-7; D gene unclear. CDR1 and CDR2 from the germline V gene are SQVTM and ANQGSEA. The length of the CDR3 is 13 residues. V lost 7 bases to trimming and J lost 5 bases, with 18 bases between them. The CDR3 nucleotides are TGCAGCGCCGCCTCGGACCACCGGGACGAGCAGTACTTC. Translation gives CSAASDHRDEQYF.

A note on this clonotype: It may be a read error: a sequence one base away is much more abundant. The chain uses TRBV6-5 and TRBJ1-4; D unclear. The CDR3 loop spans 15 amino acids. Germline V gene sequence: CDR1 MNHEY, CDR2 SVGAGI. This chain's CDR3 is CDSSYFRSSNEKLFF. CDR3 DNA sequence: TGTGACAGCAGTTACTTCAGGTCCTCTAATGAAAAACTGTTTTTT.

About this clonotype: The junction differs from germline at one of its ends, possibly a read error. The chain has TRBV14 and TRBJ2-7, with 10 bases that match TRBD1. CDR1 and CDR2 from the germline V gene are SGHDN and FVKESK. The CDR3 is 15 amino acids. The CDR3 DNA follows: TGTGCCAGTAGCCATCAAAGGACAGGGGGGAGTGAGCAGTACTTC. Its translation: CASSHQRTGGSEQYF.

This clonotype showed up just once. This may arise from a read error, as a much more abundant clone is one base away. The chain recombines TRBV30 with TRBJ2-5; unclear D gene. Germline V lookup: CDR1 GTSNPN, CDR2 SVGIG (reference sequence). CDR3 length equals 12 residues. The CDR3 sequence: CAWSVRKEAQYF. CDR3 sequence (DNA): TGTGCCTGGAGTGTCCGTAAAGAGGCCCAGTACTTC.

This clonotype was recorded many times. V and J are TRBV10-2 and TRBJ2-5, with 10 bases fitting TRBD2. The CDR3 is 13 residues long. V shed 6 bases and J 3 bases; nucleotides not matched to a gene: 1. Germline loops: CDR1 WSHSY, CDR2 SAAADI. The CDR3 is CASRLAGEETQYF. In DNA, the CDR3 is TGCGCCAGCAGGCTAGCGGGGGAAGAGACCCAGTACTTC.

This clonotype was seen ten or more times. CDR3 bases: TGTGCCAGCAGCTCCGGTGACAGGAGAGAGACTGAAGCTTTCTTT. This codes for CASSSGDRRETEAFF. This chain uses TRBV7-2 with TRBJ1-1, with D maybe TRBD1 (6 bases). The CDR3 is 15 residues long. The germline V gene encodes CDR1 SGHTA and CDR2 FQGNSA. Trimming took off 4 bases at V and 5 bases at J, with 17 bases between the two ends.

This clonotype was detected only a few times. The chain uses TRBV6-5 and TRBJ1-6; 11 bases agree with TRBD1. V lost 5 bases and J lost 7; bases outside the gene matches: 1. Germline V CDR1 and CDR2: MNHEY, SVGAGI. The CDR3 has 14 amino acids. The CDR3 nucleotides are TGTGCCAGCAGTGGGACAGGGGGAAATTCACCCCTCCACTTT. Its translation: CASSGTGGNSPLHF.

Remarks on this clonotype: This sequence may be a read error, since a much larger clone differs from it by one base. This chain joins TRBV29-1 and TRBJ2-7, with a possible D match to TRBD2 (5 bases). Trimming cost V 0 bases and J 12 bases, with 9 bases left between them. The CDR3 totals 10 residues. In germline, CDR1 is SQVTM, CDR2 ANQGSEA. CDR3 sequence: CSVEDGKRYF. The CDR3 DNA is TGCAGCGTTGAAGACGGGAAGCGGTACTTC.

As regards this clonotype: A read error may account for a junction end that differs from germline. The genes are TRBV5-1 and TRBJ2-1; possibly TRBD1 or TRBD2 for D (5 bases each). TRBJ2-7 explains the end of the DNA better; the J call may be wrong. The CDR3 has 17 residues. Germline V CDR1 and CDR2: SGHRS, YFSETQ. CDR3 region: CASSLAGAPRSYNEQYF. The CDR3 coding sequence is TGCGCTAGCAGCTTGGCCGGGGCGCCTCGCTCCTACAATGAGCAGTACTTC.

The chain has TRBV4-2 and TRBJ2-5, with D possibly being TRBD2 (7 bases). Germline-derived CDR1 and CDR2 are LGHNA and YNFKEQ. The V and J ends lost 4 bases and 4 bases respectively, with 13 bases between them. CDR3 length: 14 residues. The CDR3 region has the DNA TGTGCCAGCAGCCCGGGGGGCCTCTCAGAGACCCAGTACTTC. Its translation is CASSPGGLSETQYF.

This clonotype was seen a few times. The chain recombines TRBV7-3 with TRBJ2-3; perhaps TRBD2 as D (6 bases). V was shortened by 5 bases and J by 2 bases, with 23 bases between the two germline ends. CDR3 length: 18 amino acids. Germline CDR1 and CDR2: SGHTA and FQGTGA. For the CDR3, the DNA is TGTGCCAGCAGCCAAAGAGGAGGGAATGGCGGGGACACAGATACGCAGTATTTT. Its protein product is CASSQRGGNGGDTDTQYF. Full variable domain (rest looked up from reference TRBV7-3 and TRBJ2-3): GAGVSQTPSNKVTEKGKYVELRCDPISGHTALYWYRQSLGQGPEFLIYFQGTGAADDSGLPNDRFFAVRPEGSVSTLKIQRTERGDSAVYLCASSQRGGNGGDTDTQYFGPGTRLTVL.

The chain is built from TRBV2 and TRBJ2-1; 15 bases fit TRBD2. This CDR3 comprises 15 residues. In germline, CDR1 is SNHLY, CDR2 FYNNEI. The V segment lost 3 bases and the J segment 8 bases; nucleotides outside the gene matches: 2. CDR3 nucleotides: TGTGCCAGCAGTGAGGGACTAGCGGGAGGACATGAGCAGTTCTTC. It is translated as CASSEGLAGGHEQFF. Supplemented by reference TRBV2 and TRBJ2-1, the full variable domain reads EPEVTQTPSHQVTQMGQEVILRCVPISNHLYFYWYRQILGQKVEFLVSFYNNEISEKSEIFDDQFSVERPDGSNFTLKIRSTKLEDSAMYFCASSEGLAGGHEQFFGPGTRLTVL.

This chain joins TRBV5-4 and TRBJ1-1; a weak D match, TRBD1 (6 bases). This CDR3 is 13 amino acids long. Deletions cut 3 bases from V and 6 bases from J, with 12 bases between. CDR1 is SGHNT and CDR2 is YYREEE in the germline V gene (reference sequence). The CDR3 protein is CASSYNRDAEAFF. Here the CDR3 DNA reads TGTGCCAGCAGCTACAACAGGGACGCTGAAGCTTTCTTT.

Only a few counts were recorded for this clonotype. The chain uses TRBV30 and TRBJ2-3; 7 positions match TRBD2. V was clipped by 7 bases and J by 1 base; unmatched bases: 11. Germline V gene lookup returns CDR1 GTSNPN and CDR2 SVGIG (reference sequence). The CDR3 length is 15 residues. CDR3 bases: TGTGCCTCCCCCCAATCGGCGGGAGGCACAGATACGCAGTATTTT. Translated, it gives CASPQSAGGTDTQYF.

This clonotype came up a few times. The J gene is TRBJ1-1, the V gene TRBV11-2, with D possibly being TRBD1 (5 bases). This CDR3 has 17 amino acids. CDR1 is SGHAT, CDR2 FQNNGV, per germline. Trimming stripped 5 bases from V and 0 bases from J, with 19 bases between. CDR3 protein: CASSPQRITGVNTEAFF. The CDR3 region has the DNA TGTGCCAGCAGCCCACAACGTATAACAGGTGTGAACACTGAAGCTTTCTTT.

This clonotype appeared many times. V usage is TRBV20-1 and J usage is TRBJ2-1, with 11 bases fitting TRBD2. The CDR3 consists of 13 residues. The germline gives CDR1 DFQATT, CDR2 SNEGSKA (reference sequence). The CDR3 coding sequence is TGCAGCCCTAGCGGGAGGTTTTACAATGAGCAGTTCTTC. Translation gives CSPSGRFYNEQFF.

This clonotype has only a few counts. The gene calls are TRBV5-1 and TRBJ1-1; perhaps TRBD1 as D (5 bases). V lost 2 bases, J lost 5 bases, and 19 bases lay in between. Germline V gene sequence: CDR1 SGHRS, CDR2 YFSETQ. The CDR3 sequence is 16 residues long. CDR3 sequence: CASSLPQGVGGTEAFF. CDR3 nucleotides: TGCGCCAGCAGCTTACCCCAAGGAGTCGGGGGTACTGAAGCTTTCTTT.

V usage is TRBV7-2 and J usage is TRBJ2-1; D gene ambiguous. Germline-derived CDR1 and CDR2 are SGHTA and FQGNSA. V gave up 3 bases and J gave up 8 bases, with 11 bases separating them. The CDR3 contains 13 residues. This CDR3 is CASSLRPSYEQFF. CDR3 sequence (DNA): TGTGCCAGCAGCTTGAGACCAAGCTATGAGCAGTTCTTC. Full variable domain (remainder filled in from reference TRBV7-2 and TRBJ2-1): GAGVSQSPSNKVTEKGKDVELRCDPISGHTALYWYRQSLGQGLEFLIYFQGNSAPDKSGLPSDRFSAERTGGSVSTLTIQRTQQEDSAVYLCASSLRPSYEQFFGPGTRLTVL.

The chain couples TRBV2 to TRBJ1-1, with a weak D call TRBD1 (6 bases). V lost 3 bases, J lost 11 bases, and 19 bases lay in between. The CDR3 runs to 14 residues. In germline, CDR1 is SNHLY, CDR2 FYNNEI. CDR3 protein: CASSDPRGGYVAFF. CDR3 in DNA: TGTGCCAGCAGTGATCCAAGGGGGGGGTACGTGGCTTTCTTT.

This clonotype has a count of ten or more. This sequence joins TRBV29-1 and TRBJ1-4; D might be TRBD1 (5 bases). V lost 6 bases and J 7 bases, leaving 12 bases between the germline ends. Germline CDR1 reads SQVTM; CDR2 reads ANQGSEA. The CDR3 covers 12 residues. The CDR3: CSVGDSPEKLFF. The CDR3, as DNA: TGCAGCGTCGGAGACAGCCCTGAAAAACTGTTTTTT.

The CDR3 protein is CSVEQGKTQYF. The CDR3 DNA follows: TGCAGCGTTGAACAGGGGAAGACCCAGTACTTC. V is TRBV29-1 and J is TRBJ2-7; tentatively, D is TRBD1 (6 bases). The end of the DNA fits TRBJ2-5 better, so the J call may be wrong. The CDR3 totals 11 residues. The germline CDR1 and CDR2 sequences are SQVTM and ANQGSEA.